These 19 T cell receptor beta chains share one sample of origin, sequenced in a study of post-analysis software for immune sequencing data. Notes on the study in general: Included in a set of a few TRBV segments more frequent in patients than controls were TRBV5-6, TRBV5-1 and TRBV20-1.

TCR beta cDNA libraries included unique molecular identifiers. Via MiXCR, TCRdb re-called the PCR reads, giving one row per CDR3 protein. The profile shows around 440,000 distinct CDR3 sequences, around 40% of them singletons. No antigen has been assigned to these receptors. Sequencing used blood. Receptor source: a girl under 18 with multiple sclerosis.

V and J are TRBV20-1 and TRBJ1-1; D remains unclear. The V end was cut by 0 bases, the J end by 1 base, with 12 bases between. Germline V gene sequence: CDR1 DFQATT, CDR2 SNEGSKA (reference sequence). The CDR3 is made up of 15 amino acids. The CDR3 here is CSARDAIFENTEAFF. The DNA of the CDR3 is TGCAGTGCTAGAGATGCTATTTTTGAGAACACTGAAGCTTTCTTT.

This clonotype was found a few times. This chain connects TRBV12-3 or TRBV12-4 to TRBJ2-1; 7 bases match TRBD2. The CDR3 covers 14 residues. Trimming removed 6 bases from V and 4 bases from J; junction bases left unmatched: 6. CDR3 DNA sequence: TGTGCCAGCAGCCACCGGGACTATTACAATGAGCAGTTCTTC. Residues: CASSHRDYYNEQFF.

The chain carries TRBV2 and TRBJ2-7; D is uncertain. CDR1 is SNHLY and CDR2 is FYNNEI in the germline V gene. The CDR3 contains 17 residues. Trimming removed 8 bases from V and 0 bases from J, with 23 bases in between. The CDR3 spells CASPTPRITVSSYEQYF. CDR3 DNA sequence: TGTGCCAGCCCGACCCCCCGGATCACAGTGAGCTCCTACGAGCAGTACTTC.

The V gene is TRBV6-5, the J gene TRBJ2-1; D ambiguous. Trimming cost V 2 bases and J 6 bases, with 8 bases left between them. CDR1 MNHEY and CDR2 SVGAGI come from the germline V gene. The CDR3 spans 13 residues. CDR3 in amino acids: CASSYGSANEQFF. The CDR3 bases are TGTGCCAGCAGTTACGGGTCCGCCAATGAGCAGTTCTTC.

The rearrangement joins TRBV15 to TRBJ1-6; the D is unclear. Germline V gives CDR1 LNHNV, CDR2 YYDKDF (reference sequence). The CDR3 sequence is 13 residues long. V gave up 0 bases and J gave up 10 bases, with 7 bases separating them. This CDR3 is CATSRDWRSPLHF. The CDR3 DNA sequence: TGTGCCACCAGCAGAGATTGGAGGTCACCCCTCCACTTT.

The gene calls are TRBV6-2 or TRBV6-3 and TRBJ2-4; possible D gene TRBD2, 5 bases. The DNA end favors TRBJ2-5, so the J call may be wrong. Germline CDR1 and CDR2: MNHEY and SVGEGT. The CDR3 extends over 14 amino acids. The CDR3 protein is CASSTDGGLETQYF. CDR3 in DNA: TGTGCCAGCAGCACAGATGGAGGTTTGGAGACCCAGTACTTC.

This clonotype occurred a few times. J is TRBJ2-5 and V is TRBV4-1, with D possibly being TRBD2 (6 bases). The length of the CDR3 is 14 residues. Germline V gene lookup returns CDR1 MGHRA and CDR2 YSYEKL. V was clipped by 0 bases and J by 11 bases, with 16 bases between them. This CDR3 is CASSQDGGRNKQYF. DNA for the CDR3: TGCGCCAGCAGCCAAGACGGGGGTAGGAACAAGCAGTACTTC.

The chain uses TRBV18 and TRBJ2-7; 12 bases are a match to TRBD1. The trim removed 5 bases at V and 4 bases at J, leaving 3 bases unmatched. The CDR3 is 14 residues long. Germline values: CDR1 KGHSH, CDR2 LQKENI. Here the CDR3 DNA reads TGTGCCAGCTCATGGGACAGGGGGCAGTACGAGCAGTACTTC. The encoded protein is CASSWDRGQYEQYF.

This clonotype was seen only a few times. This chain connects TRBV5-6 to TRBJ2-7, with unresolved D. This CDR3 has 14 amino acids. V lost 4 bases and J 1 base, leaving 12 bases between the germline ends. Germline V gives CDR1 SGHDT, CDR2 YYEEEE. CDR3 nucleotides: TGTGCCAGCAGCCCCCCGTTAGAATCCTACGAGCAGTACTTC. It is translated as CASSPPLESYEQYF.

The chain is built from TRBV12-3 or TRBV12-4 and TRBJ2-3, with D uncertain. The CDR3 loop spans 16 amino acids. Trimming took 2 bases from V and 0 from J, leaving 12 bases between them. In DNA form, the CDR3 reads TGTGCCAGCAGTTTACTTGTAACGGCAAGCACAGATACGCAGTATTTT. It yields the protein CASSLLVTASTDTQYF.

The chain uses TRBV7-9 and TRBJ2-1; D is possibly TRBD2 (6 bases). Germline lookup yields CDR1 SEHNR and CDR2 FQNEAQ (reference sequence). The CDR3 is 15 residues long. The germline V and J ends were trimmed by 4 bases and 2 bases, with 12 bases remaining between them. CDR3 in amino acids: CASSSWRDPYNEQFF. As DNA, the CDR3 is TGTGCCAGCAGCTCTTGGCGGGACCCCTACAATGAGCAGTTCTTC.

The chain is built from TRBV3-1 and TRBJ2-5; D possibly corresponds to TRBD1 (6 bases). CDR3 length: 15 amino acids. Trimming removed 4 bases at V and 11 bases at J, with 23 bases between. The germline V gene encodes CDR1 LGHDT and CDR2 YNNKEL (reference sequence). Written as DNA, the CDR3 is TGTGCCAGCAGCCCATACAGCCCCACAGGGCCTGAGCAGTACTTC. Residues: CASSPYSPTGPEQYF.

The chain is built from TRBV14 and TRBJ2-7; the D is unclear. CDR3 length: 16 amino acids. The ends were cut back, 0 bases at V and 4 bases at J, with 16 bases in the middle. Germline lookup yields CDR1 SGHDN and CDR2 FVKESK. DNA of the CDR3: TGTGCCAGCAGCCAAGATCTACGAGCCTCACCTTACGAGCAGTACTTC. This translates into CASSQDLRASPYEQYF.

This clonotype was picked up a small number of times. The chain couples TRBV6-5 to TRBJ2-7, with D unclear. The V end was cut by 2 bases, the J end by 3 bases, with 11 bases between. The CDR3 is made up of 14 amino acids. The germline CDR1 and CDR2 sequences are MNHEY and SVGAGI. The CDR3 nucleotides read TGTGCCAGCAGTTACGGCCCCTCGGGCTACGAGCAGTACTTC. This translates into CASSYGPSGYEQYF.

The chain has TRBV20-1 and TRBJ2-3; TRBD2 agrees at 14 bases. V gave up 3 bases and J gave up 4 bases; unmatched junction bases: 9. Germline-derived CDR1 and CDR2 are DFQATT and SNEGSKA (reference sequence). CDR3 length: 17 residues. The CDR3 coding sequence is TGCAGTGCTAGTTCGACTAGCGGGAGGGCCAGGGCAGATACGCAGTATTTT. This translates into CSASSTSGRARADTQYF.

The table lists this clonotype with a few counts. This sequence joins TRBV6-2 or TRBV6-3 and TRBJ2-5, with TRBD1 matching 7 bases. V lost 6 bases to trimming and J lost 3 bases; unmatched junction nucleotides: 7. The CDR3 extends over 14 amino acids. Looked up from germline, CDR1 is MNHEY and CDR2 is SVGEGT. DNA for the CDR3: TGTGCCAGCAGCCGACAGGGTTTAGAAGAGACCCAGTACTTC. Its translation: CASSRQGLEETQYF.

The genes are TRBV5-1 and TRBJ1-1; tentatively, D is TRBD1 (5 bases). The V gene lost 3 bases and the J gene lost 3 bases, with 15 bases spanning the gap. This CDR3 comprises 15 residues. CDR1 is SGHRS and CDR2 is YFSETQ in the germline V gene. The CDR3 coding sequence is TGCGCCAGCAGCTCCTTTCAGGGACGGGACACTGAAGCTTTCTTT. Its translation: CASSSFQGRDTEAFF.

The chain couples TRBV29-1 to TRBJ1-4; no clear D. The V gene lost 4 bases and the J gene lost 0 bases, with 12 bases spanning the gap. The CDR3 extends over 15 amino acids. Per the germline V gene, CDR1 is SQVTM and CDR2 is ANQGSEA. Written as DNA, the CDR3 is TGCAGCGTTGGTTGGACGGAAACAACTAATGAAAAACTGTTTTTT. This sequence encodes CSVGWTETTNEKLFF.

V is TRBV4-1 and J is TRBJ2-1; no firm D call. CDR3 length equals 15 residues. Germline V lookup: CDR1 MGHRA, CDR2 YSYEKL. Trimming took off 0 bases at V and 3 bases at J, with 9 bases between the two ends. CDR3 sequence: CASSQDPGFYNEQFF. CDR3 DNA: TGCGCCAGCAGCCAAGATCCCGGGTTCTACAATGAGCAGTTCTTC.